Presented here are 20 T cell receptor beta chains from one specimen sequenced in a study of glioma-infiltrating T cells after dendritic cell vaccination. Libraries were prepared by immunoSEQ multiplex PCR; TCRdb keeps only in-frame clonotypes and omits some of them. The repertoire consists of about 92,000 clones, with approximately 90% occurring once and the leading ten covering less than 20%. This sample comprised blood, obtained before dendritic cell vaccination. Receptor source: a human donor with glioblastoma.

The rearrangement links TRBV6-6 to TRBJ2-3; 8 bases are shared with TRBD2. Losses at the gene ends were 7 bases for V and 6 bases for J; bases not matched to a gene: 12. Germline CDR1 is MNHNY and CDR2 is SVGAGI (reference sequence). The CDR3 has 15 amino acids. CDR3 sequence: CASKASGSALDTQYF. For the CDR3, the DNA is TGTGCCAGCAAGGCAAGCGGGAGCGCGTTGGATACGCAGTATTTT.

This sequence joins TRBV5-6 and TRBJ1-6, with D uncertain. Trimming removed 3 bases at V and 10 bases at J, with 8 bases between. CDR3 length: 12 amino acids. Germline CDR1 is SGHDT and CDR2 is YYEEEE. DNA of the CDR3: TGTGCCAGCAGCTGGGGAGGGTCACCCCTCCACTTT. Protein product: CASSWGGSPLHF.

This chain links TRBV7-9 with TRBJ2-6, with 8 bases that match TRBD1. This CDR3 contains 16 residues. V trimming: 6 bases; J trimming: 2 bases; junction bases outside the gene matches: 6. CDR1 is SEHNR, CDR2 FQNEAQ, per germline (reference sequence). The CDR3 nucleotides read TGTGCCAGCAGATCACCGGGACAGGCTGGGGCCAACGTCCTGACTTTC. Protein product: CASRSPGQAGANVLTF. Variable domain in full (rest from reference TRBV7-9 and TRBJ2-6): DTGVSQNPRHKITKRGQNVTFRCDPISEHNRLYWYRQTLGQGPEFLTYFQNEAQLEKSRLLSDRFSAERPKGSFSTLEIQRTEQGDSAMYLCASRSPGQAGANVLTFGAGSRLTVL.

V is TRBV19 and J is TRBJ1-2; TRBD1 matches at 7 bases. Germline V gives CDR1 LNHDA, CDR2 SQIVND (reference sequence). The CDR3 spans 14 residues. The J segment lost 4 bases and the V segment lost 5 bases, leaving 7 bases of the junction unmatched. Written as DNA, the CDR3 is TGTGCCAGTAGTGGACAGGTGCCCCCCTATGGCTACACCTTC. It encodes CASSGQVPPYGYTF.

This chain connects TRBV5-1 to TRBJ2-2; D is ambiguous. Germline CDR1 reads SGHRS; CDR2 reads YFSETQ. Trimming removed 4 bases from V and 0 bases from J, with 7 bases in between. CDR3 length: 14 residues. The CDR3 DNA is TGCGCCAGCAGCGGCCCAGCGAACACCGGGGAGCTGTTTTTT. This codes for CASSGPANTGELFF.

This clone was detected only a few times. The rearrangement uses TRBV10-2 and TRBJ2-7; tentatively, D is TRBD1 (5 bases). CDR1 and CDR2 from the germline V gene are WSHSY and SAAADI. V dropped 7 bases and J dropped 1 base, with 11 bases sitting between them. The CDR3 consists of 13 residues. CDR3 in amino acids: CASNPTVSYEQYF. The CDR3 coding sequence is TGCGCCAGCAACCCGACAGTGTCCTACGAGCAGTACTTC.

The V and J genes are TRBV2 and TRBJ1-2; a weak D match, TRBD1 (6 bases). The CDR3 runs 13 residues. Germline V gene sequence: CDR1 SNHLY, CDR2 FYNNEI. Trimming cost V 3 bases and J 4 bases, with 9 bases left between them. CDR3 in DNA: TGTGCCAGCAGTGAGGCCAGGGGCTATGGCTACACCTTC. It codes for CASSEARGYGYTF.

This clone has a handful of counts. The rearrangement links TRBV5-1 to TRBJ2-5; 13 bases agree with TRBD2. Germline V CDR1 and CDR2: SGHRS, YFSETQ. After removal of 3 bases from V and 4 bases from J, the junction contained 3 bases not matched to a gene. This CDR3 is built from 15 residues. DNA for the CDR3: TGCGCCAGCAGCTCTCGGACTAGCGGGGGAGAGACCCAGTACTTC. The encoded protein is CASSSRTSGGETQYF.

The sample holds a few counts of this clone. The chain links TRBV6-5 to TRBJ1-4; D is unclear. V dropped 5 bases and J dropped 0 bases, with 7 bases sitting between them. The length of the CDR3 is 14 residues. Per the germline V gene, CDR1 is MNHEY and CDR2 is SVGAGI. This CDR3 is CASSPTTTNEKLFF. CDR3 DNA: TGTGCCAGCAGTCCGACAACAACTAATGAAAAACTGTTTTTT.

CDR3 residues: CASSEEGTGVYEQYF. CDR3 DNA: TGTGCCAGCAGTGAAGAGGGGACAGGGGTTTACGAGCAGTACTTC. This rearrangement joins TRBV6-1 to TRBJ2-7; TRBD1 matches at 10 bases. Germline V gives CDR1 MNHNS, CDR2 SASEGT. V lost 1 base, J lost 4 bases, and 4 bases stayed unmatched. This CDR3 is built from 15 residues.

This chain uses TRBV29-1 with TRBJ2-5, with 9 bases fitting TRBD2. This CDR3 has 15 amino acids. Looked up from germline, CDR1 is SQVTM and CDR2 is ANQGSEA. The V and J ends lost 3 bases and 5 bases, in that order; junction bases with no gene match: 10. The CDR3 sequence: CSVEMGGGADETQYF. In DNA form, the CDR3 reads TGCAGCGTTGAGATGGGCGGGGGGGCCGATGAGACCCAGTACTTC.

This clone was recorded many times. The chain couples TRBV21-1 to TRBJ2-5; the table calls TRBD2, which could not be checked here. TRBV21-1 is marked as a pseudogene. This CDR3 contains 15 residues. The CDR3 protein is CASSRTSGRGETQYF. Written as DNA, the CDR3 is TGTGCCAGCAGCAGGACTAGCGGGAGAGGAGAGACCCAGTACTTC.

V gene TRBV7-6 combines with J gene TRBJ1-4; 9 positions match TRBD1. The germline CDR1 and CDR2 sequences are SGHVS and FNYEAQ. The CDR3 runs 14 residues. Trimming cost V 5 bases and J 6 bases; bases outside gene matches: 4. The DNA for the CDR3 is TGTGCCAGCAGCCCAAACAGGGGGCATGAAAAACTGTTTTTT. This codes for CASSPNRGHEKLFF.

J is TRBJ1-3 and V is TRBV2; a possible D gene is TRBD1 (5 bases). From germline, CDR1 is SNHLY and CDR2 FYNNEI. CDR3 length: 16 amino acids. Trimming cost V 5 bases and J 4 bases, with 18 bases left between them. The DNA of the CDR3 is TGTGCCAGCAGTCAAGAGCGGGCAGGGAACGGAAACACCATATATTTT. Translated: CASSQERAGNGNTIYF. Based on the CDR3 plus reference TRBV2 and TRBJ1-3, the full variable domain is EPEVTQTPSHQVTQMGQEVILRCVPISNHLYFYWYRQILGQKVEFLVSFYNNEISEKSEIFDDQFSVERPDGSNFTLKIRSTKLEDSAMYFCASSQERAGNGNTIYFGEGSWLTVV.

The chain carries TRBV7-8 and TRBJ2-7; 9 bases fit TRBD2. With 1 base clipped from V and 3 bases from J, the junction kept 7 bases outside the gene matches. CDR3 length: 16 residues. The germline CDR1 and CDR2 sequences are SGHVS and FQNEAQ. Here the CDR3 DNA reads TGTGCCAGCAGCTTAGAAACTGGGACTAGCAACTACGAGCAGTACTTC. Protein sequence: CASSLETGTSNYEQYF.

Here the CDR3 reads CASSGTGREPQHF. The CDR3 DNA is TGTGCCAGCAGCGGGACTGGTAGGGAGCCCCAGCATTTT. V and J are TRBV9 and TRBJ1-5; D gene ambiguous. Germline lookup yields CDR1 SGDLS and CDR2 YYNGEE. The CDR3 has 13 residues. V lost 3 bases and J 8 bases, leaving 12 bases between the germline ends.

The V and J genes are TRBV5-1 and TRBJ2-2; 11 bases map to TRBD1. Germline V gene sequence: CDR1 SGHRS, CDR2 YFSETQ. The V and J ends lost 3 bases and 2 bases, in that order; junction bases with no gene match: 3. The CDR3 sequence is 16 residues long. CDR3 coding DNA: TGCGCCAGCAGCTGGGGGACAGGGGGAAACACCGGGGAGCTGTTTTTT. Its translation is CASSWGTGGNTGELFF.

This chain joins TRBV28 and TRBJ1-1; unclear D gene. The CDR3 runs 12 residues. Trimming took off 3 bases at V and 1 base at J, with 3 bases between the two ends. Germline CDR1 MDHEN, CDR2 SYDVKM. The CDR3 bases are TGTGCCAGCAGTTTGCGGAACACTGAAGCTTTCTTT. Protein sequence: CASSLRNTEAFF.

The CDR3 sequence is CASSDGTGGQETQYF. The DNA of the CDR3 is TGTGCCAGCAGCGACGGGACAGGGGGCCAAGAGACCCAGTACTTC. This chain links TRBV9 with TRBJ2-5, with 11 bases fitting TRBD1. The V gene end was trimmed by 3 bases and the J gene end by 1 base; junction bases not matched to a gene: 2. Per the germline V gene, CDR1 is SGDLS and CDR2 is YYNGEE. The CDR3 spans 15 residues. The full variable domain, in which reference TRBV9 and TRBJ2-5 provide the parts outside the CDR3, is DSGVTQTPKHLITATGQRVTLRCSPRSGDLSVYWYQQSLDQGLQFLIQYYNGEERAKGNILERFSAQQFPDLHSELNLSSLELGDSALYFCASSDGTGGQETQYFGPGTRLLVL.

This rearrangement joins TRBV7-2 to TRBJ1-1; D possibly corresponds to TRBD1 (6 bases). V lost 3 bases and J lost 5, with 16 bases in between. The CDR3 loop spans 15 amino acids. Germline V CDR1 and CDR2: SGHTA, FQGNSA. Here the CDR3 reads CASSFFGGASTEAFF. Here the CDR3 DNA reads TGTGCCAGCAGCTTTTTTGGGGGGGCGAGTACTGAAGCTTTCTTT.